Below, one T cell receptor beta chain is given with its context. Per the germline V gene, CDR1 is SGHRS and CDR2 is YFSETQ. Trimming took 3 bases from V and 1 from J, leaving 7 bases between them. The CDR3 spans 13 residues. The data belong to a study of technical replicates of blood from a few donors. Assay used: immunoSEQ multiplex PCR; TCRdb lists only in-frame clones, some missing. The profile shows tens of thousands of clones, 97% of them singletons. The chain is built from TRBV5-1 and TRBJ1-2; D perhaps matches TRBD1 (6 bases). The source material was T cells isolated from PBMCs. This clonotype originated in a human donor in good health. The CDR3 loop reads CASSSQGNYGYTF. The CDR3 DNA follows: TGCGCCAGCAGCTCACAGGGTAACTATGGCTACACCTTC.